These 10 T cell receptor beta chains originate from one sample sequenced in a study of blood T cell repertoires in COVID-19. The protocol was immunoSEQ multiplex PCR, while the TCRdb copy is restricted to in-frame clones and leaves out a portion. This repertoire shows under 300,000 clones, roughly 85% found once; its top ten account for 3%. Sequencing input: peripheral blood. These receptors came from a woman aged 30 to 39 with active or convalescent COVID-19.

The chain carries TRBV19 and TRBJ1-1; maybe TRBD1 (5 bases). The CDR3 has 15 amino acids. V lost 2 bases and J lost 0, with 10 bases in between. Germline lookup yields CDR1 LNHDA and CDR2 SQIVND (reference sequence). Written as DNA, the CDR3 is TGTGCCAGTAGTATAAGTTACAGGATGAACACTGAAGCTTTCTTT. This sequence encodes CASSISYRMNTEAFF.

The chain couples TRBV5-6 to TRBJ1-6, with 12 bases that match TRBD1. Germline CDR1 and CDR2: SGHDT and YYEEEE. After removal of 4 bases from V and 0 bases from J, the junction contained 2 bases not matched to a gene. The CDR3 length is 17 residues. DNA of the CDR3: TGTGCCAGCAGCCCGGGACAGGGGGCCTCCTATAATTCACCCCTCCACTTT. Amino acid sequence: CASSPGQGASYNSPLHF.

The chain recombines TRBV5-4 with TRBJ1-1; tentatively, D is TRBD1 (5 bases). Germline CDR1 reads SGHNT; CDR2 reads YYREEE (reference sequence). The CDR3 extends over 12 amino acids. The ends were cut back, 2 bases at V and 6 bases at J, with 8 bases in the middle. The CDR3 sequence: CASSLLGAEAFF. CDR3 bases: TGTGCCAGCAGCTTATTAGGGGCTGAAGCTTTCTTT.

The rearrangement links TRBV5-4 to TRBJ2-7, with a weak D call TRBD2 (7 bases). This CDR3 region has 16 residues. Looked up from germline, CDR1 is SGHNT and CDR2 is YYREEE (reference sequence). Trimming took off 4 bases at V and 3 bases at J, with 20 bases between the two ends. In nucleotides, the CDR3 is TGTGCCAGCAGCCGTTCGGGGGGCGCGATCTACTACGAGCAGTACTTC. Its translation is CASSRSGGAIYYEQYF.

The genes are TRBV7-6 and TRBJ1-4, with 7 bases that match TRBD1. The CDR3 has 16 amino acids. V gave up 1 base and J gave up 3 bases; unmatched junction bases: 5. In germline, CDR1 is SGHVS, CDR2 FNYEAQ. In nucleotides, the CDR3 is TGTGCCAGCAGCTTAGGGGCCCAGGGGGCTAATGAAAAACTGTTTTTT. This sequence encodes CASSLGAQGANEKLFF.

This chain links TRBV10-3 with TRBJ2-2; 8 nucleotides match TRBD2. With 4 bases clipped from V and 8 bases from J, the junction kept 3 bases outside the gene matches. CDR3 length: 13 residues. Germline values: CDR1 ENHRY, CDR2 SYGVKD. For the CDR3, the DNA is TGTGCCATCAGTGTATCTAGCGGGGGGGAGCTGTTTTTT. Its protein is CAISVSSGGELFF.

This clone was seen a handful of times. The J gene is TRBJ2-7, the V gene TRBV9; 9 positions agree with TRBD1. CDR1 is SGDLS, CDR2 YYNGEE, per germline. V shed 0 bases, J shed 7 bases, and the junction held 5 bases outside the gene matches. The CDR3 is 14 amino acids. The CDR3 DNA reads TGTGCCAGCAGCGTAGCGGACAGGGGCTCGGAGCAGTACTTC. Translation gives CASSVADRGSEQYF.

This sequence joins TRBV10-1 and TRBJ2-2; TRBD1 matches 8 bases. The CDR3 totals 16 residues. Germline V gene lookup returns CDR1 WNHNN and CDR2 SYGVQD (reference sequence). The J segment lost 6 bases and the V segment lost 3 bases, leaving 9 bases of the junction unmatched. The CDR3 protein is CASSDKGQVEAGELFF. The CDR3 bases are TGCGCCAGCAGTGATAAGGGACAGGTTGAAGCCGGGGAGCTGTTTTTT.

This clone has just a few counts. The chain joins TRBV30 to TRBJ2-3, with TRBD2 matching over 12 bases. With 0 bases clipped from V and 4 bases from J, the junction kept 2 bases outside the gene matches. The CDR3 is made up of 15 amino acids. From germline, CDR1 is GTSNPN and CDR2 SVGIG (reference sequence). DNA of the CDR3: TGTGCCTGGAGTGTCCTAGCGGGGGGGGCAGATACGCAGTATTTT. Its translation is CAWSVLAGGADTQYF.

This chain joins TRBV2 and TRBJ2-5; TRBD2 aligns across 10 bases. CDR3 length: 14 amino acids. Unmatched junction bases numbered 4, after V lost 2 bases and J lost 7 bases. The V gene's germline CDR1 is SNHLY and CDR2 FYNNEI. The CDR3 nucleotides read TGTGCCAGCAGTGAAAGCGGGGGGGCTGGGACCCAGTACTTC. Translating gives CASSESGGAGTQYF.